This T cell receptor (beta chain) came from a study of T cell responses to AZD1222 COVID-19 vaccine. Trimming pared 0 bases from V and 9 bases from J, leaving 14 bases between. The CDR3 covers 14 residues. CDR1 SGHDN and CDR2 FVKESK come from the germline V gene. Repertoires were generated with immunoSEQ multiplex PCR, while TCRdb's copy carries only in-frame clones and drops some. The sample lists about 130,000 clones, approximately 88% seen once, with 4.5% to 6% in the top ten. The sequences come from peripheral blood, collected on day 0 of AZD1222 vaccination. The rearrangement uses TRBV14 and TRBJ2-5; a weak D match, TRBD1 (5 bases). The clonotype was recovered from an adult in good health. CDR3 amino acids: CASSQETARKAQYF. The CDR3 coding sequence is TGTGCCAGCAGCCAAGAGACAGCGAGGAAGGCCCAGTACTTC.